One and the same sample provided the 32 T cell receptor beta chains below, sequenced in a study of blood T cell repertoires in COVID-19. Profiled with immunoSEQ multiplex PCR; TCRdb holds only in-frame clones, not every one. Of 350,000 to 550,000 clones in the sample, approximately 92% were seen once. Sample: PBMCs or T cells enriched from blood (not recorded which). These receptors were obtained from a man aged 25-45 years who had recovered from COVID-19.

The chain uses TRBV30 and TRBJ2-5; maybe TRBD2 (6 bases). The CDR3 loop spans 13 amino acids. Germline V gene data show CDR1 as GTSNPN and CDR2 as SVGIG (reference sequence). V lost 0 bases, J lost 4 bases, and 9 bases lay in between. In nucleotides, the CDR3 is TGTGCCTGGAGTGTCTGGGAGGTAGAGACCCAGTACTTC. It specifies CAWSVWEVETQYF. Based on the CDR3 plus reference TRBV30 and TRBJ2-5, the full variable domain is SQTIHQWPATLVQPVGSPLSLECTVEGTSNPNLYWYRQAAGRGLQLLFYSVGIGQISSEVPQNLSASRPQDRQFILSSKKLLLSDSGFYLCAWSVWEVETQYFGPGTRLLVL.

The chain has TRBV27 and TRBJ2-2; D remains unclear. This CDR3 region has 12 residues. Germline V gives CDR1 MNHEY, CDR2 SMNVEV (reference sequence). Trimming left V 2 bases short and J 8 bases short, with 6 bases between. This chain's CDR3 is CASSLVFGELFF. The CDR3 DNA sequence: TGTGCCAGCAGTTTAGTCTTTGGGGAGCTGTTTTTT.

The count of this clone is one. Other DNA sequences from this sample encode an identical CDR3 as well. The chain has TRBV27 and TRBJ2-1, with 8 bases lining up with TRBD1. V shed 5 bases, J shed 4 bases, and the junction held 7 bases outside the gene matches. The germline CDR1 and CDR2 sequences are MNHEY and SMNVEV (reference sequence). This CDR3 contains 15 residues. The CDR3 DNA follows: TGTGCCAGCAGTCCAGGACAGGGAGCATACAATGAGCAGTTCTTC. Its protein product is CASSPGQGAYNEQFF.

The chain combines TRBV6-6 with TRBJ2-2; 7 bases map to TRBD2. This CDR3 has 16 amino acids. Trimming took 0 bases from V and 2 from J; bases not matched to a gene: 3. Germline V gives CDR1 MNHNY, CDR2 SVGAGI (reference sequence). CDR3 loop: CASSYSAGLNTGELFF. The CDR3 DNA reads TGTGCCAGCAGTTACTCGGCGGGACTAAACACCGGGGAGCTGTTTTTT.

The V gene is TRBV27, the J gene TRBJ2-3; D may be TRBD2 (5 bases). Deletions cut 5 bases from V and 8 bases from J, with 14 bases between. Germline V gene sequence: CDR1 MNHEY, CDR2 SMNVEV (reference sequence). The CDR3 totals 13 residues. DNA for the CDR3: TGTGCCAGCAGTCCCACGGAGGTTTCTACGCAGTATTTT. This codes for CASSPTEVSTQYF.

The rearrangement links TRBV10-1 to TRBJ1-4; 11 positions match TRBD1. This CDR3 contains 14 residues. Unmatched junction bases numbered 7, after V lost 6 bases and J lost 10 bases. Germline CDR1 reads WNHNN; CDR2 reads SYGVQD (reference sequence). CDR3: CASSGTGGDGKLFF. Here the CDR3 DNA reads TGCGCCAGCAGCGGGACAGGGGGAGACGGAAAACTGTTTTTT.

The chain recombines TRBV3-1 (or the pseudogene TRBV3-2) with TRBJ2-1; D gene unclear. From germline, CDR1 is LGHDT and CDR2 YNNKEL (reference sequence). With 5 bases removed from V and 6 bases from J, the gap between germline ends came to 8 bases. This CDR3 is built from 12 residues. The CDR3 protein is CASSGLINEQFF. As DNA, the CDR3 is TGTGCCAGCAGCGGGCTCATCAATGAGCAGTTCTTC.

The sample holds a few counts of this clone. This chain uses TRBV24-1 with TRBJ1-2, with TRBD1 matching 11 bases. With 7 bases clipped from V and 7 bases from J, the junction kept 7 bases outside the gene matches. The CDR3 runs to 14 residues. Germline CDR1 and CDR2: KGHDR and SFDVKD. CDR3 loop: CATRHRDRGSGYTF. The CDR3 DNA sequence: TGTGCCACCAGGCATAGGGACAGGGGGAGTGGCTACACCTTC.

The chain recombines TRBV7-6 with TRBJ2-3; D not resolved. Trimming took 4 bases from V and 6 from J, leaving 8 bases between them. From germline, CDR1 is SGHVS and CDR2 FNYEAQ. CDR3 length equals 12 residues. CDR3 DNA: TGTGCCAGCAGCTCGTACTTGGATACGCAGTATTTT. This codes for CASSSYLDTQYF.

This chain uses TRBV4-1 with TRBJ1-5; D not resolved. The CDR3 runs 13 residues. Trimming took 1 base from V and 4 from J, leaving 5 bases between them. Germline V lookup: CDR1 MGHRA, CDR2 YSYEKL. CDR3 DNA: TGCGCCAGCAGCCAAGTTCCGAATCAGCCCCAGCATTTT. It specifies CASSQVPNQPQHF.

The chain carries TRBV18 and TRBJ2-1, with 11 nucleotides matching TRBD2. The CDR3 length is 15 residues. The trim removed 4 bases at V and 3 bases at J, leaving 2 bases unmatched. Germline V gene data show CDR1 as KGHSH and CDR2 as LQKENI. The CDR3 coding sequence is TGTGCCAGCTCACGGGGACTAGCGGTCTACAATGAGCAGTTCTTC. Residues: CASSRGLAVYNEQFF. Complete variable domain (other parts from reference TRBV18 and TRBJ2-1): NAGVMQNPRHLVRRRGQEARLRCSPMKGHSHVYWYRQLPEEGLKFMVYLQKENIIDESGMPKERFSAEFPKEGPSILRIQQVVRGDSAAYFCASSRGLAVYNEQFFGPGTRLTVL.

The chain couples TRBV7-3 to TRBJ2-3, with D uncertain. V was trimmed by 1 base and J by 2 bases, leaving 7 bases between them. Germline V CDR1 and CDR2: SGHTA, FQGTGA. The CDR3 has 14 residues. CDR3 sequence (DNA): TGTGCCAGCAGCTTAAGGCCAGACACAGATACGCAGTATTTT. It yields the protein CASSLRPDTDTQYF.

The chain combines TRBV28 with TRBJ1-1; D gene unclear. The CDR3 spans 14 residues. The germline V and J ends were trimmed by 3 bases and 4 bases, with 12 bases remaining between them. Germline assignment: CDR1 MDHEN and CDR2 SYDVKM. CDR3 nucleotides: TGTGCCAGCAGTTTTTCGTTCCTCGGCACTGAAGCTTTCTTT. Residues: CASSFSFLGTEAFF. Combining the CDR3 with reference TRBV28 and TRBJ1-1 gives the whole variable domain DVKVTQSSRYLVKRTGEKVFLECVQDMDHENMFWYRQDPGLGLRLIYFSYDVKMKEKGDIPEGYSVSREKKERFSLILESASTNQTSMYLCASSFSFLGTEAFFGQGTRLTVV.

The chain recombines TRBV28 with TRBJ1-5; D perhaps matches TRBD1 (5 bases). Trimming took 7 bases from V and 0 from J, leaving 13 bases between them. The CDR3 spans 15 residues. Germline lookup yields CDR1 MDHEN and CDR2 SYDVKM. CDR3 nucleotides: TGTGCCAGCAAAGTACAGGCTCATAGCAATCAGCCCCAGCATTTT. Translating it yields CASKVQAHSNQPQHF.

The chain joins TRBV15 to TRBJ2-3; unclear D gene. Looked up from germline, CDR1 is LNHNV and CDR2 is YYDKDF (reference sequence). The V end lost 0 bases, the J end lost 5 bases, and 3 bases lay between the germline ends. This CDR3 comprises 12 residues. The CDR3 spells CATSRDQDTQYF. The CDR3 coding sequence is TGTGCCACCAGCAGAGATCAAGATACGCAGTATTTT. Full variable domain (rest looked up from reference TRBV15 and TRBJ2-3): DAMVIQNPRYQVTQFGKPVTLSCSQTLNHNVMYWYQQKSSQAPKLLFHYYDKDFNNEADTPDNFQSRRPNTSFCFLDIRSPGLGDTAMYLCATSRDQDTQYFGPGTRLTVL.

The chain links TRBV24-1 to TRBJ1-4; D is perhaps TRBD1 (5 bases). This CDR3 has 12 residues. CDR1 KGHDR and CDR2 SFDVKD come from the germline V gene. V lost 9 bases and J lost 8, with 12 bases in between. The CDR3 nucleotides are TGTGCCACCTCCGACAGAAGAGAAAAACTGTTTTTT. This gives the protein CATSDRREKLFF.

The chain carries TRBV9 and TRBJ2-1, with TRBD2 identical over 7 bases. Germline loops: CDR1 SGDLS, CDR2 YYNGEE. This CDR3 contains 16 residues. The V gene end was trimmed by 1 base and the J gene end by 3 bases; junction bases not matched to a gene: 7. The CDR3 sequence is CASSVTSGNIYNEQFF. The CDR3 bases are TGTGCCAGCAGCGTAACCAGCGGGAATATCTACAATGAGCAGTTCTTC.

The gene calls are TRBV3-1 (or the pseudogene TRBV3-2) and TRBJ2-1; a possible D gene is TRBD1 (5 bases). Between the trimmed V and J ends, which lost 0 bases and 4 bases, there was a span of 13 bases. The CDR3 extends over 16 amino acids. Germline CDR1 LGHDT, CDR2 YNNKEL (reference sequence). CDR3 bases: TGTGCCAGCAGCCAAGAAACCCAGGGTGTTTACAATGAGCAGTTCTTC. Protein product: CASSQETQGVYNEQFF.

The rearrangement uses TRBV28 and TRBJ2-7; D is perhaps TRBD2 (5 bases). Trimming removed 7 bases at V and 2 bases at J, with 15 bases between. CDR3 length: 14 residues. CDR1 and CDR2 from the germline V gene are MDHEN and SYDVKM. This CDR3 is CASTYPSGTYEQYF. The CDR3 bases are TGTGCCAGCACATACCCTTCCGGGACCTACGAGCAGTACTTC.

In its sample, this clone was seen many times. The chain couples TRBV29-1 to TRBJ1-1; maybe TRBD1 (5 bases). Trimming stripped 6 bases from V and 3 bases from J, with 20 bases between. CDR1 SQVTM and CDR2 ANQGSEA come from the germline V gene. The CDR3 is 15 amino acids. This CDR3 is CSVAPSGLIYTEAFF. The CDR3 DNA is TGCAGCGTGGCACCCTCGGGACTGATTTACACTGAAGCTTTCTTT.

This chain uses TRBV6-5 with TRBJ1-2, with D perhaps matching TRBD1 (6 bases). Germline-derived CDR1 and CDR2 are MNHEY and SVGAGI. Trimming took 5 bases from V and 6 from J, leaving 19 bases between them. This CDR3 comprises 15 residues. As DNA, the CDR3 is TGTGCCAGCAGTCGACCCGGGGGGCGTCCTGATGGCTACACCTTC. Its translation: CASSRPGGRPDGYTF.

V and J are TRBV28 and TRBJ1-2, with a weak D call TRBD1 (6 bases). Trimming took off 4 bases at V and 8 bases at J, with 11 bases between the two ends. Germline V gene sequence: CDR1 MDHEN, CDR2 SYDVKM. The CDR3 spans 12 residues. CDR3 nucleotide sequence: TGTGCCAGCAGTTCCGGACAGTGGGGCTACACCTTC. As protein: CASSSGQWGYTF.

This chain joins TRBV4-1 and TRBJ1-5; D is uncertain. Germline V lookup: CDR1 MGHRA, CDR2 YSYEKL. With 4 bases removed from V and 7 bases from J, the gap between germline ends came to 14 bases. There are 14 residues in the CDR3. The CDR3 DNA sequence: TGCGCCAGCAGCCGAGACTATCCGCGACAGCCCCAGCATTTT. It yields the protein CASSRDYPRQPQHF.

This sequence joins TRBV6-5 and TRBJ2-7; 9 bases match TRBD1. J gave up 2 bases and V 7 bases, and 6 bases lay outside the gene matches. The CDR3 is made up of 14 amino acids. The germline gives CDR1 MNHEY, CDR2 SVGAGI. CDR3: CASNLDRGPYEQYF. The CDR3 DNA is TGTGCCAGCAACCTGGACAGGGGACCCTACGAGCAGTACTTC.

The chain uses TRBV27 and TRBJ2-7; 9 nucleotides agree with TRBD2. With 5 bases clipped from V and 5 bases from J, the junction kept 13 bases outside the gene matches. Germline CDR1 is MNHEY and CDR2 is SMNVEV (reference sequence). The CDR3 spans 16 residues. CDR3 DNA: TGTGCCAGCAGTACCGTAGCGGGAGTCGGTTGGGACGAGCAGTACTTC. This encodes CASSTVAGVGWDEQYF.

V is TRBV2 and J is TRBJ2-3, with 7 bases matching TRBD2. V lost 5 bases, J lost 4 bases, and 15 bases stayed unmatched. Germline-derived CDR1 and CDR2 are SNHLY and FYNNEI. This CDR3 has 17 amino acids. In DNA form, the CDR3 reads TGTGCCAGCAGTCCAGCCGCGGGGGTCCTGGCCGCAGATACGCAGTATTTT. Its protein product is CASSPAAGVLAADTQYF.

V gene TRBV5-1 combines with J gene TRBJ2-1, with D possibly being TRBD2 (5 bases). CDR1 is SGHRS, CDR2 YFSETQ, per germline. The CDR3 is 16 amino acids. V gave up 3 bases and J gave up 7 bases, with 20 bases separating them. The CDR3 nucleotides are TGCGCCAGCAGCTCCACGAAGAGCTGGCGGACTAATGAGCAGTTCTTC. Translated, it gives CASSSTKSWRTNEQFF.

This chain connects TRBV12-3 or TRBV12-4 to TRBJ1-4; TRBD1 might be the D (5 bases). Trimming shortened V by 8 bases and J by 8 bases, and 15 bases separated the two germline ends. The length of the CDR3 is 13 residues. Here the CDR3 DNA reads TGTGCCAGCTTCAGGGAGGGAGGGGAAAAACTGTTTTTT. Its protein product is CASFREGGEKLFF.

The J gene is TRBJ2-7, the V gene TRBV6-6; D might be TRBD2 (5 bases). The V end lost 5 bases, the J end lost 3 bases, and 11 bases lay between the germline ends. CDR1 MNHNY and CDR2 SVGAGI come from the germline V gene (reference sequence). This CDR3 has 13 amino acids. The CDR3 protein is CASSPQTIYEQYF. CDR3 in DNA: TGTGCCAGCAGTCCCCAGACTATCTACGAGCAGTACTTC.

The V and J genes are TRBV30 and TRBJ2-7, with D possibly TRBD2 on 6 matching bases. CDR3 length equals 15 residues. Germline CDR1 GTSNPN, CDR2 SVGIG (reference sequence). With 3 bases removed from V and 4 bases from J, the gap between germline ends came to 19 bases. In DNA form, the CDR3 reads TGTGCCTGGAGCCACCCGTTGGGGGGAGCTTACGAGCAGTACTTC. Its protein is CAWSHPLGGAYEQYF.

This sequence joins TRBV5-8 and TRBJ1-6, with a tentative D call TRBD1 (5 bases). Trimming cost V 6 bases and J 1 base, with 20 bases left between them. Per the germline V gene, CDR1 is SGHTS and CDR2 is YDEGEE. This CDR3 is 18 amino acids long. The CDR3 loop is CASTPGGYRASYNSPLHF. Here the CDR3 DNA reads TGTGCCAGCACCCCCGGGGGGTACCGAGCATCCTATAATTCACCCCTCCACTTT.

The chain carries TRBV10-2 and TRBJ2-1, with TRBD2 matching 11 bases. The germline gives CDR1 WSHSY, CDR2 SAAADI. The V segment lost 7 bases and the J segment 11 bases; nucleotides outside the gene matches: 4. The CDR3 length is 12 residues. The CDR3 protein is CASTPTSGKQFF. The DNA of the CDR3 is TGCGCCAGCACTCCGACTAGCGGGAAGCAGTTCTTC.